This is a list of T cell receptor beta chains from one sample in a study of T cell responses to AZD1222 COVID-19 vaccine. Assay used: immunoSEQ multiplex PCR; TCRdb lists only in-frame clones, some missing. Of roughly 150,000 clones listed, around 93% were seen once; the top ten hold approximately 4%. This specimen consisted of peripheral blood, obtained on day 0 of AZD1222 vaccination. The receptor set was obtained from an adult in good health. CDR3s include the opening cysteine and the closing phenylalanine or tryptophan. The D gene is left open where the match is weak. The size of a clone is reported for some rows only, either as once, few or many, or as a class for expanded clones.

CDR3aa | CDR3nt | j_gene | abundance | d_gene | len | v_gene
CASSTNTGVGELFF | TGTGCCAGCAGCACTAACACAGGGGTTGGGGAGCTGTTTTTT | TRBJ2-2 | - | TRBD1 | 14 | TRBV13
CATPGQGINGYTF | TGTGCCACCCCGGGACAGGGGATTAACGGCTACACCTTC | TRBJ1-2 | - | TRBD1 | 13 | TRBV28
CASSLSGGWTTEAFF | TGTGCCAGCAGTTTATCGGGGGGATGGACCACTGAAGCTTTCTTT | TRBJ1-1 | - | - | 15 | TRBV28
CSVAGRVSVTEAFF | TGCAGCGTCGCGGGCAGGGTAAGCGTCACTGAAGCTTTCTTT | TRBJ1-1 | - | - | 14 | TRBV29-1
CASSFRGDNSPLHF | TGTGCCAGCAGCTTCAGGGGGGATAATTCACCCCTCCACTTT | TRBJ1-6 | - | TRBD1 | 14 | TRBV7-9
CASSRGVRVAGNTIYF | TGTGCCAGTAGTAGAGGGGTAAGGGTTGCTGGAAACACCATATATTTT | TRBJ1-3 | - | - | 16 | TRBV19
CSVGVMDRTYGYTF | TGCAGCGTTGGGGTTATGGACAGGACCTATGGCTACACCTTC | TRBJ1-2 | - | TRBD1 | 14 | TRBV29-1
CASSQDPGLSNQPQHF | TGCGCCAGCAGCCAAGACCCGGGCCTTAGCAATCAGCCCCAGCATTTT | TRBJ1-5 | - | - | 16 | TRBV4-1
CAWGTVSSYNEQFF | TGTGCCTGGGGGACGGTTAGCTCCTACAATGAGCAGTTCTTC | TRBJ2-1 | - | - | 14 | TRBV30
CASSAGGFRDTQYF | TGTGCCAGCAGTGCGGGAGGGTTCAGGGATACGCAGTATTTT | TRBJ2-3 | - | TRBD2 | 14 | TRBV2
CASSYYGHRNTEAFF | TGTGCCAGCAGTTACTACGGACACAGGAACACTGAAGCTTTCTTT | TRBJ1-1 | - | - | 15 | TRBV6-5
CASSSRDNEQFF | TGCGCCAGCAGCTCAAGGGACAATGAGCAGTTCTTC | TRBJ2-1 | - | - | 12 | TRBV5-1
CASSFRAKPVKETQYF | TGTGCCAGCAGCTTTCGGGCAAAACCCGTTAAAGAGACCCAGTACTTC | TRBJ2-5 | - | - | 16 | TRBV11-3
CASRPRLGPYNEQFF | TGCGCCAGCAGGCCGCGTCTGGGACCCTACAATGAGCAGTTCTTC | TRBJ2-1 | - | - | 15 | TRBV4-1
CASTPLQRDGGAKNIQYF | TGTGCCAGCACCCCCCTACAACGGGATGGAGGAGCCAAAAACATTCAGTACTTC | TRBJ2-4 | - | - | 18 | TRBV28
CASSLFPHPGGNNSPLHF | TGTGCCAGCAGCTTGTTCCCGCACCCGGGAGGCAATAATTCACCCCTCCACTTT | TRBJ1-6 | - | - | 18 | TRBV11-2
CASSLSIGGTGKNTQYF | TGTGCCAGCAGCTTAAGCATTGGTGGGACAGGGAAAAATACGCAGTATTTT | TRBJ2-3 | - | TRBD1 | 17 | TRBV7-3
CAWSGIGNSPLHF | TGTGCCTGGAGTGGCATAGGGAATTCACCCCTCCACTTT | TRBJ1-6 | - | - | 13 | TRBV30
CASSDDRGHYYSNQPQHF | TGTGCCAGCAGCGACGACAGGGGGCATTACTATAGCAATCAGCCCCAGCATTTT | TRBJ1-5 | - | TRBD1 | 18 | TRBV28
CASSLGPRDGNIKVEKLFF | TGTGCCAGCAGCTTAGGGCCCCGGGACGGGAACATCAAAGTTGAAAAACTGTTTTTT | TRBJ1-4 | once | - | 19 | TRBV11-3
CASSFGARRGKISYEQYF | TGTGCCAGCAGTTTCGGGGCGCGAAGGGGGAAGATCTCCTACGAGCAGTACTTC | TRBJ2-7 | - | - | 18 | TRBV28
CASSYSKPRQETQYF | TGTGCCAGCAGTTACTCAAAGCCCCGCCAAGAGACCCAGTACTTC | TRBJ2-5 | - | - | 15 | TRBV6-6